Included here is one TCR beta chain sequence, with context. This clonotype was seen only a few times. Its antigen specificity is not known. No qualities accompany the bases; no much larger clone lies one base away. Every donor was a healthy Caucasian. Three unrelated non-twin adults were also sequenced: a male aged 18 to 30, a male aged 50 to 60 and a female aged 50 to 60. Miltenyi CD45RO+ enrichment and human naive T-cell isolation kits were used to isolate memory (CD45RO+) and naive T cells from PBMC. The sample is drawn from a study of identical twins (dated by TCRdb to about 2016). Background on the whole study: The study deep-sequenced TCR alpha and beta repertoires from monozygotic twins, unrelated adults of various ages and cord blood to test whether fetal clonotypes persist. To rule out contamination, the twin experiments were replicated at different times with different library preparation protocols.

Beyond this particular receptor, the publication reports: Compared with coincidental sharing between unrelated individuals, out-of-frame TCR alpha sequences shared between twins had an excess of sequences with low generation probability. Zero-insertion analyses could be partly confounded by invariant T cells such as MAIT and iNKT, though diverse VJ usage argued against such confounding for most clonotypes. Out-of-frame TCR alpha sharing in monozygotic twins was systematically underestimated by recombination models, whereas sharing between unrelated individuals was in agreement with the recombination models. Because the same donors could not be followed over many years, conclusions were based on cross-sectional statistical analysis. Abundant cord blood beta clonotypes had fewer insertions, young adult naive repertoires showed a similar but weaker trend, and memory repertoires showed no such trend. The excess sharing between twins in beta out-of-frame sequences was weaker because fewer shared sequences reduced the signal-to-noise ratio.

The library came from 5' RACE. The run used an Illumina HiSeq 2000. A universal primer binding site was added through template switching, and the final cDNA carried a unique molecular identifier so that TCR cDNA molecules could be counted accurately. Specific primers in the conserved constant-segment region were used to synthesize first-strand cDNA for the TCR alpha and beta chains. To control for contamination, each cDNA library was double barcoded with a SMART-Mk sample barcode plus Illumina barcodes. TruSeq adapter sequences, together with Illumina sample barcodes, were added in two successive PCR steps. Sequencing of the TCR alpha and beta cDNA libraries was done on the Illumina HiSeq platform using custom primers. Processing in the source paper ran as follows. MiGEC processed the raw reads to extract unique molecular identifiers, while MiXCR was used to determine the CDR3 positions. Recombination models were inferred per individual with the repgenHMM and IGoR tools using an EM algorithm. The tcR package in R was used for shared clonotype analysis, with sharing normalized by the product of cloneset sizes. To study raw recombination without the effects of thymic and clonal selection, out-of-frame nonproductive sequences were analyzed. TCRdb trimmed public reads at Q25 via fastp, called clones via MiXCR and kept in-frame beta chains. One record per CDR3 amino acid sequence lists the most common genes and DNA. In this record, the V and J calls reflect TCRdb's handling and not the investigators' own analysis. In all, the sample holds roughly 690,000 distinct CDR3 sequences, and around 6% of those were seen once. Roughly 1.6% of the sample belongs to the ten largest clones.

Including cysteine and phenylalanine, the CDR3 has 16 amino acids. The retained sequence is limited to the CDR3, 48 bases, with the frame set at the first base. CDR1 and CDR2, per the germline V gene, are SGHTA and FQGNSA. Relative to germline, V is 0 bases shorter and J is 3 bases shorter, with 12 bases between their ends. This sequence originates from a man younger than 35 in good health. The chain employs TRBV7-2 and TRBJ2-1; too little of a D gene remains to name it. Material for sequencing was naive T cells sorted from blood. In the paper's terms, the cell subset or site label means: cells isolated with a human naive T-cell isolation kit. The DNA is TGTGCCAGCAGCTTAGCGAGCAGTTCTAACTACAATGAGCAGTTCTTC. Its protein is CASSLASSSNYNEQFF.